This T cell receptor beta chain was retrieved from a study of blood T cell repertoires in COVID-19. Study-level background: COVID-19 samples from acute and convalescent phases originated in the United States, Italy and Spain. Sources were T cells, B-cell-depleted T cells, or PBMCs; the material itself was cDNA or gDNA.

As concerns this clone: Germline and junction disagree at one end, which may indicate a read error.

Original processing methods: For nucleated cells, counts were estimated from reference gene primer amplification. Only in-frame clones appear in the TCRdb table, and some are missing; sequencing was by immunoSEQ multiplex PCR. V and J calls and clone size are copied from that table; D and trimming were computed from the DNA. Here the sample spans about 210,000 clones, 80% to 90% being singletons. Germline V gene sequence: CDR1 SSHAT, CDR2 FNYEAQ (reference sequence). There are 15 residues in the CDR3. Sequenced sample: peripheral blood. The chain combines TRBV7-7 with TRBJ1-4; TRBD1 aligns across 8 bases. The sequence came from a woman in her seventies with acute or convalescent COVID-19. The CDR3 region is CASSKRQGTNEKLFF. The CDR3 DNA sequence: TGTGCTAGCAGCAAGCGACAGGGGACTAATGAAAAACTGTTTTTT.